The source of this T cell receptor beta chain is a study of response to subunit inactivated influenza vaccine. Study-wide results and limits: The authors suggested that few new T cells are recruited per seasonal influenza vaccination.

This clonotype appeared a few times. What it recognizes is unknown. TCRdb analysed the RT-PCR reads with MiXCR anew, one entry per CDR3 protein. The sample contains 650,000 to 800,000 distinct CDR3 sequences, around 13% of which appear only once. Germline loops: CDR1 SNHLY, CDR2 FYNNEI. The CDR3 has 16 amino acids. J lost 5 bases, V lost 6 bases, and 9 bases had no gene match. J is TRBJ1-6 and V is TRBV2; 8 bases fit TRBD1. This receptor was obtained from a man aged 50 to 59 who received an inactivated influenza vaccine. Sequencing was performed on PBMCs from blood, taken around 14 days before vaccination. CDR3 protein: CASSRQGAFNNSPLHF. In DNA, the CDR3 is TGTGCCAGCAGCAGGCAGGGGGCATTTAATAATTCACCCCTCCACTTT.